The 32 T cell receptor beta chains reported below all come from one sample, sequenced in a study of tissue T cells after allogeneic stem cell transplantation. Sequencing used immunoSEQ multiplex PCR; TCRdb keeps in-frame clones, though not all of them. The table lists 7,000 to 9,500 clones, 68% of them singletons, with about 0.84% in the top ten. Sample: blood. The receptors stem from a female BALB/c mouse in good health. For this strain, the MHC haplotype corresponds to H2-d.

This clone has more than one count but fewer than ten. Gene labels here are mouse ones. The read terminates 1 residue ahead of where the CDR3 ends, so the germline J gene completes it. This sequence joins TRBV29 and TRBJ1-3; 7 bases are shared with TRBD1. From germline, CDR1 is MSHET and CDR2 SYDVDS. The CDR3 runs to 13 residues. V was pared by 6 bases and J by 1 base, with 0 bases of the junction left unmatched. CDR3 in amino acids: CASRTGSGNTLYF. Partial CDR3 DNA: TGTGCTAGCAGGACAGGGTCTGGAAATACGCTCTAT.

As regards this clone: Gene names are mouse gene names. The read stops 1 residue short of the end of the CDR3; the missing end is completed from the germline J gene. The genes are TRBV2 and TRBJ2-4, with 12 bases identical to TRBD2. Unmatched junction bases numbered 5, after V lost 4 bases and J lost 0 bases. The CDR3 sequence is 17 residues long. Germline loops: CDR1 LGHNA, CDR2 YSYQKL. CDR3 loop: CASSLGLGGGSQNTLYF. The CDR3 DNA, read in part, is TGTGCCAGCAGCCTCGGACTGGGGGGGGGTAGTCAAAACACCTTGTAC.

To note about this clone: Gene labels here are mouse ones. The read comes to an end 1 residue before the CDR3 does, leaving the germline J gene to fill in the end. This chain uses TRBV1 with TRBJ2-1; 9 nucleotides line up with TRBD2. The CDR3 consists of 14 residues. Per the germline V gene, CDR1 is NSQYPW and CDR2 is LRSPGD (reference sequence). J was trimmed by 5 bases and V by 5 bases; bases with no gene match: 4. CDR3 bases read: TGCACCTGCAGTCAGACTGGGGGAAATGCTGAGCAGTTC. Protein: CTCSQTGGNAEQF. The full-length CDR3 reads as CTCSQTGGNAEQFF.

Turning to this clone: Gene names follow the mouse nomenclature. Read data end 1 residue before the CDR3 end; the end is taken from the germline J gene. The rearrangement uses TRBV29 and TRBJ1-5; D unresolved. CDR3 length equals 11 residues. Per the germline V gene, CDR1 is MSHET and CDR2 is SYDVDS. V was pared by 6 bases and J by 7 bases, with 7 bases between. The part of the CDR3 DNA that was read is TGTGCTAGCAGGGGAATGCAGGCTCCGCTT. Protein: CASRGMQAPL. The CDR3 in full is CASRGMQAPLF.

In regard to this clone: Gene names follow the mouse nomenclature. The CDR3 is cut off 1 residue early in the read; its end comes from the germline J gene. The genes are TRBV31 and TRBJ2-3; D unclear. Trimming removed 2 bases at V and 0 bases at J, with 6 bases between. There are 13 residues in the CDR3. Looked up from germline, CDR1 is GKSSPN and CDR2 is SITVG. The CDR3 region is CAWSASSAETLYF. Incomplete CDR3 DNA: TGTGCCTGGAGTGCGAGTAGTGCAGAAACGCTGTAT.

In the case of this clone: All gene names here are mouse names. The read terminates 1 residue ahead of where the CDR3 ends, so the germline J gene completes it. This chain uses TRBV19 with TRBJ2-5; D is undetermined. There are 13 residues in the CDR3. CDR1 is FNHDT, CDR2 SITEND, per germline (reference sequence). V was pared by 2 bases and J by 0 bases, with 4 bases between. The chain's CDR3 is CASSIRNQDTQYF. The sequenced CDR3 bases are TGTGCCAGCAGTATTAGAAACCAAGACACCCAGTAC.

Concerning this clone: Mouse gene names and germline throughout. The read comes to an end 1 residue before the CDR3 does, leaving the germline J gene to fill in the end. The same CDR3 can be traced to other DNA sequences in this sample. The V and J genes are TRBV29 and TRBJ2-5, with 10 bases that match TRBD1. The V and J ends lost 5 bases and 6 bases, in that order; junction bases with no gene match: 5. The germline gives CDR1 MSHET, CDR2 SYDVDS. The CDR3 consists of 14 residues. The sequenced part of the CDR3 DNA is TGTGCTAGCAGTCCCGGGACAGGGGCGGACACCCAGTAC. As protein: CASSPGTGADTQY. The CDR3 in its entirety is CASSPGTGADTQYF.

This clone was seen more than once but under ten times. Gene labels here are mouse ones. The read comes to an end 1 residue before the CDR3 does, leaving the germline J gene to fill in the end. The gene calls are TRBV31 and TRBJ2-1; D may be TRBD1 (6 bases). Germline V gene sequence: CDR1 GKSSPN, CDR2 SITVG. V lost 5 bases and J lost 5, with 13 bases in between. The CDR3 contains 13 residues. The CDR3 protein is CAWDQGLDAEQFF. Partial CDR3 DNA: TGTGCCTGGGATCAGGGGTTGGATGCTGAGCAGTTC. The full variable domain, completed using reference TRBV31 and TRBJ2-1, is AQTIHQWPVAEIKAVGSPLSLGCTIKGKSSPNLYWYWQATGGTLQQLFYSITVGQVESVVQLNLSASRPKDDQFILSTEKLLLSHSGFYLCAWDQGLDAEQFFGPGTRLTVL.

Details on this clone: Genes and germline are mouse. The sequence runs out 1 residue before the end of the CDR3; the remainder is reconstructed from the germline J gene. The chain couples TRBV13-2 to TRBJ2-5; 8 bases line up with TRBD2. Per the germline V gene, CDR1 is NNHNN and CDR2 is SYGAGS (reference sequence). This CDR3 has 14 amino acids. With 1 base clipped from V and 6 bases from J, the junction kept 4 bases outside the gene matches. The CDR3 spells CASGDTGGGDTQYF. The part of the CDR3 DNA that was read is TGTGCCAGCGGTGATACTGGGGGAGGGGACACCCAGTAC.

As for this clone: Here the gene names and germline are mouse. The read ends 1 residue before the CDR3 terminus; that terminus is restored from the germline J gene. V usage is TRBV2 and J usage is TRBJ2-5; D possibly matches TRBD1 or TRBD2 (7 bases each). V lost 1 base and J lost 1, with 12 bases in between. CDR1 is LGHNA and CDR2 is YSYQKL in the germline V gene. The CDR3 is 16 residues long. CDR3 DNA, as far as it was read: TGTGCCAGCAGCCAAGGACCAGGGGGGGACCAAGACACCCAGTAC. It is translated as CASSQGPGGDQDTQY. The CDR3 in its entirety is CASSQGPGGDQDTQYF.

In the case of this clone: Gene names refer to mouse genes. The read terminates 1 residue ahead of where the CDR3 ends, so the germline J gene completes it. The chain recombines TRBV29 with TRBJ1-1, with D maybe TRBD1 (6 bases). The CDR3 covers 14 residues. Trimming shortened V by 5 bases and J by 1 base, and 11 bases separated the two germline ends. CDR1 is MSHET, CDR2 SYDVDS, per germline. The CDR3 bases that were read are TGTGCTAGCAGTCCCCGGGACAAAAACACAGAAGTCTTC. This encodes CASSPRDKNTEVF. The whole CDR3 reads CASSPRDKNTEVFF. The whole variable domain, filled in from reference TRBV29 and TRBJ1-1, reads DMKVTQMPRYLIKRMGENVLLECGQDMSHETMYWYRQDPGLGLQLIYISYDVDSNSEGDIPKGYRVSRKKREHFSLILDSAKTNQTSVYFCASSPRDKNTEVFFGKGTRLTVV.

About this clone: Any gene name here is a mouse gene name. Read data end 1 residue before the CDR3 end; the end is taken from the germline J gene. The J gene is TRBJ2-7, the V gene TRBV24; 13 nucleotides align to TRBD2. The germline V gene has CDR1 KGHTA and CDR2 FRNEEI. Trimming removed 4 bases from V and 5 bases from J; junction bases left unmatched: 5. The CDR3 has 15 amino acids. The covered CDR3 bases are TGTGCCAGCAGTCCCCGGGGACTGGGGGGGGATGAACAGTAC. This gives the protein CASSPRGLGGDEQY. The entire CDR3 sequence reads CASSPRGLGGDEQYF.

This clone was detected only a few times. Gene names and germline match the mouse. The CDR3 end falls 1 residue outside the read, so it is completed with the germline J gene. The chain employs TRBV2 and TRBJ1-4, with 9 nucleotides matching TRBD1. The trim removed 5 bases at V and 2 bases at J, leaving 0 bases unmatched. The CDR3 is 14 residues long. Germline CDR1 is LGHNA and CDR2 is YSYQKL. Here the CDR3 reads CASSGTGSNERLFF. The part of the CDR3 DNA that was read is TGTGCCAGCAGCGGGACAGGGTCCAACGAAAGATTATTT.

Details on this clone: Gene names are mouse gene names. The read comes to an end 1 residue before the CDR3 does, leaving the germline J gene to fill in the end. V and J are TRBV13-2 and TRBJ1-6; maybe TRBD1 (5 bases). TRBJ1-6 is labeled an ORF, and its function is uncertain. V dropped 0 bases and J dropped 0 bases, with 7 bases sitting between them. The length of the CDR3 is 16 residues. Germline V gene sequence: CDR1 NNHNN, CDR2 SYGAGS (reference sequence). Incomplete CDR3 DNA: TGTGCCAGCGGTGATGCGGGGGTTTCCTATAATTCGCCCCTCTAC. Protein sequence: CASGDAGVSYNSPLY. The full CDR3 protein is CASGDAGVSYNSPLYF.

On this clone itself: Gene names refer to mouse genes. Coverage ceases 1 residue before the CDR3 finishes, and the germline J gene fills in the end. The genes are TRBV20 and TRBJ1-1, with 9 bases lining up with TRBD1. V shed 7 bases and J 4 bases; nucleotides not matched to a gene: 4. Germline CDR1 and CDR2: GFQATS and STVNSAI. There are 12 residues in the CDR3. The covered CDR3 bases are TGTGGTGGGGGACAGGGTCCCACAGAAGTCTTC. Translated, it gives CGGGQGPTEVF. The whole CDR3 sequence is CGGGQGPTEVFF.

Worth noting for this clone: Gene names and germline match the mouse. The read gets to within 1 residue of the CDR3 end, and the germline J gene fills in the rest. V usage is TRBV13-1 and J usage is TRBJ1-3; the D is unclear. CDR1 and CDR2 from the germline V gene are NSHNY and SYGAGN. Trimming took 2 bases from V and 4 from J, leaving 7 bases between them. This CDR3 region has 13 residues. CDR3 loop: CASSDSQGNTLYF. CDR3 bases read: TGTGCCAGCAGTGACTCTCAAGGAAATACGCTCTAT.

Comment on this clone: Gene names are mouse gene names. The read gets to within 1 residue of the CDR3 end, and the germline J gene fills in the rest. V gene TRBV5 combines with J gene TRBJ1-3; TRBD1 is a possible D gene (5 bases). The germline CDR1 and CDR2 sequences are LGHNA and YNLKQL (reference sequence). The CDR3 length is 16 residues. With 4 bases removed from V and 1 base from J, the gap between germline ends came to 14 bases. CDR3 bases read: TGTGCCAGCAGCCCCGAAGGGGATTTCTCTGGAAATACGCTCTAT. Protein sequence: CASSPEGDFSGNTLY. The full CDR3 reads CASSPEGDFSGNTLYF.

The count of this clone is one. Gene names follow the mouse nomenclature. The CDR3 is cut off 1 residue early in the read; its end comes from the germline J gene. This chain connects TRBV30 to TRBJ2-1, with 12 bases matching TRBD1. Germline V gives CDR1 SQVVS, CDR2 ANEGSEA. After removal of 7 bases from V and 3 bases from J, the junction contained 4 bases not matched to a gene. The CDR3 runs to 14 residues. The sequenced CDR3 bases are TGTAGTTACCGGGACAGGGGGCCCTATGCTGAGCAGTTC. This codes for CSYRDRGPYAEQF. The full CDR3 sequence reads CSYRDRGPYAEQFF.

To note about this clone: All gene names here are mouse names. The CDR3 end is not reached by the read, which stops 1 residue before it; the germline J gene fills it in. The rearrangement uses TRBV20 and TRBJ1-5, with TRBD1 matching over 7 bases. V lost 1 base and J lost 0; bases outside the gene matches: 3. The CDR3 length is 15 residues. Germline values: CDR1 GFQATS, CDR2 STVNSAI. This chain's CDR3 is CGARGQGPNNQAPLF. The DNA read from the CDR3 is TGTGGTGCTAGGGGACAGGGCCCTAACAACCAGGCTCCGCTT. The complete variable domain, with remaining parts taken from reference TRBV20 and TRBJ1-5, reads GALVYQYPRRTICKSGTSMRMECQAVGFQATSVAWYRQSPQKTFELIALSTVNSAIKYEQNFTQEKFPISHPNLSFSSMTVLNAYLEDRGLYLCGARGQGPNNQAPLFGEGTRLSVL.

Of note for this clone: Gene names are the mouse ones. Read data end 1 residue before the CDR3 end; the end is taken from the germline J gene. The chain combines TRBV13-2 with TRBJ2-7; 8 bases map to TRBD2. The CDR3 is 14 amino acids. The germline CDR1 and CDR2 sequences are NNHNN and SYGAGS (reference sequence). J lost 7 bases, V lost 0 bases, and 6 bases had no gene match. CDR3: CASGDAGGLGEQYF. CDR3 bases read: TGTGCCAGCGGTGATGCTGGGGGGTTAGGAGAACAGTAC.

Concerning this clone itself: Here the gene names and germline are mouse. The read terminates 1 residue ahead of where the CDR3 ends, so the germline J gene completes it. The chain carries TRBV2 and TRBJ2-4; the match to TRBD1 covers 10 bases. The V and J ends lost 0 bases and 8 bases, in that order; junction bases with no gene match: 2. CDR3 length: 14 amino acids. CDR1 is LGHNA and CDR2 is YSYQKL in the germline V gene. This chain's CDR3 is CASSQDGTGATLYF. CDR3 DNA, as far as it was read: TGTGCCAGCAGCCAAGATGGGACAGGGGCCACCTTGTAC. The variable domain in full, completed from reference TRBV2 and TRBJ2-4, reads DPKIIQKPKYLVAVTGSEKILICEQYLGHNAMYWYRQSAKKPLEFMFSYSYQKLMDNQTASSRFQPQSSKKNHLDLQITALKPDDSATYFCASSQDGTGATLYFGAGTRLSVL.

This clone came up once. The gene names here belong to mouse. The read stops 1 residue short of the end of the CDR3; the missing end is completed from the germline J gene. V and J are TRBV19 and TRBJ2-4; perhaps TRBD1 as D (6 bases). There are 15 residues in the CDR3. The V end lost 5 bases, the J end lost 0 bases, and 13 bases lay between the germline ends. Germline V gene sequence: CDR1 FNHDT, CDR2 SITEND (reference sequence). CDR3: CASSPGTSSQNTLYF. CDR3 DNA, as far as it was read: TGTGCCAGCAGCCCCGGGACATCTAGTCAAAACACCTTGTAC. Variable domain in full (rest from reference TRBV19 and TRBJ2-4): GGIITQTPKFLIGQEGQKLTLKCQQNFNHDTMYWYRQDSGKGLRLIYYSITENDLQKGDLSEGYDASREKKSSFSLTVTSAQKNEMAVFLCASSPGTSSQNTLYFGAGTRLSVL.

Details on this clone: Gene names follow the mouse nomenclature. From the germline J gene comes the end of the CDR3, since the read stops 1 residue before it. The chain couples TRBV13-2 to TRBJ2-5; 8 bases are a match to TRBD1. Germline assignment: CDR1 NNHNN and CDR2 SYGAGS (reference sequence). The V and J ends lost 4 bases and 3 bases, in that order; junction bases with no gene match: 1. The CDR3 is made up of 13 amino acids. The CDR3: CASGQGAQDTQYF. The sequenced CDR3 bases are TGTGCCAGCGGTCAGGGGGCGCAAGACACCCAGTAC.

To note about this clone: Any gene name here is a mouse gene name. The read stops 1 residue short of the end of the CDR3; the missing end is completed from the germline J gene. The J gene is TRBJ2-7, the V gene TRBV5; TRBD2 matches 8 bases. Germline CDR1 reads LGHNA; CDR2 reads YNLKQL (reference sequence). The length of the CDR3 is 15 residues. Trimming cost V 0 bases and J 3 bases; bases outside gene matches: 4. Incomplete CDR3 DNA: TGTGCCAGCAGCCAAGAAGGGGGGGGGCGCTATGAACAGTAC. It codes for CASSQEGGGRYEQY. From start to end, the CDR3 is CASSQEGGGRYEQYF.

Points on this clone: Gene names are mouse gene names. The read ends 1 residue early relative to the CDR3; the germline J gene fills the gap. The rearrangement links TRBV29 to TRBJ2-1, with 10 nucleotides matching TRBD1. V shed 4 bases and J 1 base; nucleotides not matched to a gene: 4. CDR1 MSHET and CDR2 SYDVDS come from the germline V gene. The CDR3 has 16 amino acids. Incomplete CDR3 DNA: TGTGCTAGCAGTTCGGGACAGGGGAGGAACTATGCTGAGCAGTTC. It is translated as CASSSGQGRNYAEQF. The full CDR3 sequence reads CASSSGQGRNYAEQFF.

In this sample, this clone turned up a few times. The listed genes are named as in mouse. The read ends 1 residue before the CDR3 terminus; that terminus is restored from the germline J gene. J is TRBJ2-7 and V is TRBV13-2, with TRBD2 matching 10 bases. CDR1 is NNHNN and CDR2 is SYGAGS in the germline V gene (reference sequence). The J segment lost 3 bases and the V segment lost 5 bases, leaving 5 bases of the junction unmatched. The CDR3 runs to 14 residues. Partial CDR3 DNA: TGTGCCAGCGGGCGGACTGGGGGAGACTATGAACAGTAC. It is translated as CASGRTGGDYEQY. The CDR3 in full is CASGRTGGDYEQYF.

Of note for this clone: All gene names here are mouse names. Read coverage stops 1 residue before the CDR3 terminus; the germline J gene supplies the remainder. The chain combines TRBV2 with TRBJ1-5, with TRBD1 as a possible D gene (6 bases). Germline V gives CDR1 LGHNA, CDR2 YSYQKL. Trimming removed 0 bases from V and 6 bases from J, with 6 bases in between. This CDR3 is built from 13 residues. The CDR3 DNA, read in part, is TGTGCCAGCAGCCAAGAGGACAGCCAGGCTCCGCTT. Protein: CASSQEDSQAPL. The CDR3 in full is CASSQEDSQAPLF.

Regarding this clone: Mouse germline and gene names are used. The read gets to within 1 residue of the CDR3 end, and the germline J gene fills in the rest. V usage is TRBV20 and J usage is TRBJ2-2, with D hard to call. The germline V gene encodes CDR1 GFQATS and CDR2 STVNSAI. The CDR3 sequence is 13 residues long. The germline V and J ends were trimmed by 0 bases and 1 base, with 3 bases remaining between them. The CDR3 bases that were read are TGTGGTGCTAGGGACAAAAACACCGGGCAGCTCTAC. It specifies CGARDKNTGQLY. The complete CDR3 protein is CGARDKNTGQLYF.

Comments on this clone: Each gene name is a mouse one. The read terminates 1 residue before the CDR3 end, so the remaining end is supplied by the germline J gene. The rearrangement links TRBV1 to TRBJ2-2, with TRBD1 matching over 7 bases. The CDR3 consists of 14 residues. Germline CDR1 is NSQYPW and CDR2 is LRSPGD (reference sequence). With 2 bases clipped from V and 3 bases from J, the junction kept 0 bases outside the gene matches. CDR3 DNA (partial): TGCACCTGCAGTGCAACAGGGGACACCGGGCAGCTCTAC. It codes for CTCSATGDTGQLY. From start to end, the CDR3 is CTCSATGDTGQLYF.

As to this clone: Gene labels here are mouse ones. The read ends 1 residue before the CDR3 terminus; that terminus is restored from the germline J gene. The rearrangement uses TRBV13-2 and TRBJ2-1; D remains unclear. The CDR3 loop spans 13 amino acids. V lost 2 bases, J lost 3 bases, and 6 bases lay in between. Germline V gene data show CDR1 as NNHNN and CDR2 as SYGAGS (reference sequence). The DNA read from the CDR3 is TGTGCCAGCGGTGACAGCCCCTATGCTGAGCAGTTC. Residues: CASGDSPYAEQF. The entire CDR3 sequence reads CASGDSPYAEQFF.

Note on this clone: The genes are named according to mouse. This chain's CDR3 is CASSRTGGNTGQLYF. CDR3 DNA (partial): TGTGCCAGCAGTCGGACTGGGGGAAACACCGGGCAGCTCTAC. The V and J genes are TRBV19 and TRBJ2-2; 10 bases align to TRBD2. From the germline J gene comes the end of the CDR3, since the read stops 1 residue before it. This CDR3 contains 15 residues. CDR1 and CDR2 from the germline V gene are FNHDT and SITEND (reference sequence). V shed 4 bases and J 1 base; nucleotides not matched to a gene: 1.

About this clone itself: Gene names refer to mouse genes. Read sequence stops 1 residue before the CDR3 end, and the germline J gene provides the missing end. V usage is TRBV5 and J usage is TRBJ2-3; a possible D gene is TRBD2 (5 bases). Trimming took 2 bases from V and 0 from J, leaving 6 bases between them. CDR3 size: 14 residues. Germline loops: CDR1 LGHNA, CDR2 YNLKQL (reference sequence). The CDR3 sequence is CASSQTGSAETLYF. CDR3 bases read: TGTGCCAGCAGCCAAACTGGTAGTGCAGAAACGCTGTAT.